This TCR beta chain was profiled in a study of regulatory T cells in long-lasting Graves disease. The CDR3 runs 14 residues. V lost 4 bases and J lost 7; bases outside the gene matches: 6. Germline V gene sequence: CDR1 LGHDT, CDR2 YNNKEL (reference sequence). Time point specified: newly diagnosed GD, antithyroid drugs for less than 3 months. Following extraction of RNA from PBMCs, that RNA was used to make the TCR library. Into tubes containing EDTA, 8 to 9.5 milliliters of peripheral blood were drawn. Relying on iRepertoire HTBI primers and Arm-PCR of CDR3 regions, the team built TCR beta libraries. TCRdb passed the multiplex PCR reads through MiXCR, listing each CDR3 protein once. The sample includes roughly 560,000 distinct CDR3 sequences, about 16% of them seen just once. This clonotype was seen ten or more times. These same records also appear under a second study, on T cells in Graves' hyperthyroidism and ophthalmopathy.

This material consisted of peripheral blood mononuclear cells (PBMCs), taken at new diagnosis, from a patient treated with antithyroid drugs. The receptor's source is a woman aged 35-65 years with Graves disease. The rearrangement links TRBV3-1 to TRBJ1-1; 10 positions match TRBD1. CDR3: CASSPGQGVGEAFF. In DNA form, the CDR3 reads TGTGCCAGCAGCCCTGGACAGGGGGTTGGTGAAGCTTTCTTT. Full variable domain (remainder filled in from reference TRBV3-1 and TRBJ1-1): DTAVSQTPKYLVTQMGNDKSIKCEQNLGHDTMYWYKQDSKKFLKIMFSYNNKELIINETVPNRFSPKSPDKAHLNLHINSLELGDSAVYFCASSPGQGVGEAFFGQGTRLTVV.